A single sample is the source of the 9 T cell receptor beta chains below, sequenced in a study of blood T cell repertoires in COVID-19. The assay was immunoSEQ multiplex PCR, and TCRdb's table has in-frame clones only and misses some. The sample lists fewer than 70,000 clones; less than 90% were seen once. Sequencing input: peripheral blood. The receptors were sampled from a man older than 75 with acute or convalescent COVID-19.

J is TRBJ2-2 and V is TRBV4-1; 11 bases are shared with TRBD1. With V trimmed by 6 bases and J by 4 bases, 7 bases remained unmatched. Germline V gene data show CDR1 as MGHRA and CDR2 as YSYEKL. The CDR3 contains 16 residues. CDR3 sequence: CASRSPGTGGTGELFF. CDR3 DNA sequence: TGCGCCAGCAGATCACCCGGGACAGGGGGCACCGGGGAGCTGTTTTTT.

The chain joins TRBV5-1 to TRBJ2-7; TRBD1 agrees at 7 bases. Trimming at V came to 4 bases and at J to 7 bases, leaving 11 bases not matched to a gene. The length of the CDR3 is 14 residues. Germline CDR1 SGHRS, CDR2 YFSETQ. CDR3 nucleotides: TGCGCCAGCAGCACCCAACAGGGGTCTGGGGAGCAGTACTTC. Its protein product is CASSTQQGSGEQYF.

This chain uses TRBV19 with TRBJ2-7, with 10 nucleotides matching TRBD2. Germline V gene sequence: CDR1 LNHDA, CDR2 SQIVND (reference sequence). The CDR3 covers 16 residues. Trimming took 5 bases from V and 7 from J; bases not matched to a gene: 14. CDR3 amino acids: CASSPGTSARLGEQYF. CDR3 DNA sequence: TGTGCCAGTAGTCCAGGGACTAGCGCCCGCCTTGGTGAGCAGTACTTC.

Here the CDR3 DNA reads TGTGCCAGCAGCTCTACAGCTTCCTACGAGCAGTACTTC. It is translated as CASSSTASYEQYF. This chain uses TRBV7-8 with TRBJ2-7; D is undetermined. CDR1 and CDR2 (germline): SGHVS, FQNEAQ. CDR3 length equals 13 residues. Trimming stripped 4 bases from V and 1 base from J, with 8 bases between.

The V and J genes are TRBV11-3 and TRBJ2-2; TRBD1 is a possible D gene (5 bases). Germline V lookup: CDR1 SGHNT, CDR2 YENEEA. Trimming took 5 bases from V and 1 from J, leaving 11 bases between them. CDR3 length: 15 residues. The CDR3 nucleotides are TGTGCCAGCAGCCGCAGGGCGCTGAACACCGGGGAGCTGTTTTTT. Protein sequence: CASSRRALNTGELFF.

V usage is TRBV13 and J usage is TRBJ1-2, with TRBD1 matching 7 bases. Germline V gene lookup returns CDR1 PRHDT and CDR2 FYEKMQ (reference sequence). This CDR3 region has 13 residues. V lost 1 base and J lost 6; bases outside the gene matches: 2. CDR3 nucleotides: TGTGCCAGCAGCTTAGTCACAGGGGATGGCTACACCTTC. Protein: CASSLVTGDGYTF. The variable domain in full, completed from reference TRBV13 and TRBJ1-2, reads AAGVIQSPRHLIKEKRETATLKCYPIPRHDTVYWYQQGPGQDPQFLISFYEKMQSDKGSIPDRFSAQQFSDYHSELNMSSLELGDSALYFCASSLVTGDGYTFGSGTRLTVV.

The genes are TRBV5-1 and TRBJ1-1; 7 bases fit TRBD1. After removal of 7 bases from V and 1 base from J, the junction contained 4 bases not matched to a gene. The CDR3 has 13 residues. Per germline, CDR1 SGHRS and CDR2 YFSETQ. The CDR3 loop reads CASRQGGNTEAFF. For the CDR3, the DNA is TGCGCCAGCCGTCAGGGGGGGAACACTGAAGCTTTCTTT.

The gene calls are TRBV5-6 and TRBJ1-2; no clear D gene. CDR1 is SGHDT, CDR2 YYEEEE, per germline. The CDR3 covers 14 residues. The V and J ends lost 0 bases and 2 bases respectively, with 8 bases between them. As DNA, the CDR3 is TGTGCCAGCAGCTTGGATACTGTAAACTATGGCTACACCTTC. It is translated as CASSLDTVNYGYTF.

This clone has only a few counts. V is TRBV6-6 and J is TRBJ1-1; D is unclear. The CDR3 has 11 amino acids. CDR1 MNHNY and CDR2 SVGAGI come from the germline V gene (reference sequence). Trimming left V 9 bases short and J 0 bases short, with 5 bases between. The CDR3 loop reads CASYMNTEAFF. In DNA, the CDR3 is TGTGCCAGTTACATGAACACTGAAGCTTTCTTT.